This TCR beta chain appears in the sequencing data of a study of shared clonotypes between healthy human individuals. Study results and limitations: Naive CD4 clonotypes were shared across several donors at roughly 5.3%. Only a few donors were included, so the genetic and exposure-history diversity represented was limited. An expected dependence of interdonor clonotype sharing on sequencing depth was noted.

Measured with immunoSEQ multiplex PCR; TCRdb has only the in-frame clones, and not every one. In the table there are roughly 1,600,000 clones, approximately 98.5% of which are singletons. In the case of this clone: Its antigen is unknown.

CDR1 and CDR2 from the germline V gene are SQVTM and ANQGSEA. This CDR3 is built from 14 residues. Material for sequencing was naive CD4+ T cells sorted from blood. Indicated subset: CD45RA+ positively selected. The chain joins TRBV29-1 to TRBJ2-1; 7 nucleotides align to TRBD1. The clonotype was recovered from a young man in good health. CDR3: CTSSMGKGANEQFF. The CDR3 DNA follows: TGCACCTCCAGCATGGGAAAGGGGGCAAATGAGCAGTTCTTC.